A selection of T cell receptor beta chains follows, all from one sample in a study of blood T cell repertoires in COVID-19. The data were produced by immunoSEQ multiplex PCR, yet TCRdb's version contains in-frame clones alone and is incomplete. Among fewer than 250,000 clones, nearly 95% were seen once, and the ten largest hold around 0.83%. The sequencing input was peripheral blood. The receptors shown here come from a man aged 25 to 40 with COVID-19, enrolled during active disease. Both conserved end residues are part of each CDR3. D genes are given only for firm matches. Clone size, where shown, is once, few, many, or a class for clones that have expanded.

v_call	clone_size	d_call	j_call	cdr3_aa	cdr3_nt
TRBV6-1	NA	TRBD1	TRBJ2-7	CASSEGTGNYEQYF	TGTGCCAGCAGTGAAGGGACAGGGAATTACGAGCAGTACTTC
TRBV4-1	NA	NA	TRBJ2-6	CASSQKIGGISGANVLTF	TGCGCCAGCAGCCAAAAGATAGGGGGTATCTCTGGGGCCAACGTCCTGACTTTC
TRBV18	NA	NA	TRBJ2-3	CASSRSTGTDTQYF	TGTGCCAGCTCACGCTCGACGGGGACAGATACGCAGTATTTT
TRBV9	NA	NA	TRBJ2-3	CASSGGSLGSSTDTQYF	TGTGCCAGCAGCGGAGGCAGTCTAGGATCTAGCACAGATACGCAGTATTTT
TRBV5-1	NA	NA	TRBJ1-1	CASSVAGPDTEAFF	TGCGCCAGCAGCGTAGCAGGGCCCGACACTGAAGCTTTCTTT
TRBV11-3	NA	NA	TRBJ1-3	CASSPRTGGAAGNTIYF	TGTGCCAGCAGCCCTAGAACGGGGGGCGCAGCTGGAAACACCATATATTTT
TRBV4-2	NA	NA	TRBJ2-7	CASSQVSGSSYEQYF	TGTGCCAGCAGCCAAGTGTCGGGGTCCTCCTACGAGCAGTACTTC
TRBV29-1	NA	NA	TRBJ1-1	CSVNPIIAEAFF	TGCAGCGTCAACCCTATAATCGCTGAAGCTTTCTTT
TRBV12-5	NA	NA	TRBJ2-1	CASGAGLGNYNEQFF	TGTGCTAGTGGTGCGGGACTCGGAAACTACAATGAGCAGTTCTTC
TRBV7-9	NA	NA	TRBJ2-5	CASSPRPTQSETQYF	TGTGCCAGCAGCCCTAGGCCCACCCAGTCGGAGACCCAGTACTTC
TRBV10-3	NA	TRBD1	TRBJ1-2	CAISAEFGTATNYGYTF	TGTGCCATCAGTGCTGAGTTTGGGACAGCAACTAACTATGGCTACACCTTC
TRBV19	NA	NA	TRBJ2-3	CASSMGASTDTQYF	TGTGCCAGTAGTATGGGGGCCAGCACAGATACGCAGTATTTT
TRBV10-3	NA	NA	TRBJ2-1	CAIQQGNYNEQFF	TGTGCCATCCAGCAGGGGAACTACAATGAGCAGTTCTTC
TRBV19	once	TRBD1	TRBJ1-6	CASSAQGAGPLHF	TGTGCCAGTAGTGCCCAGGGGGCGGGTCCTCTCCACTTT
TRBV4-1	NA	TRBD1	TRBJ2-1	CASSNPGQGPYNEQFF	TGCGCCAGCAGCAATCCGGGACAGGGCCCCTACAATGAGCAGTTCTTC
TRBV5-4	NA	TRBD2	TRBJ2-7	CASSLEGLGYSYEQYF	TGTGCCAGCAGCTTGGAAGGACTAGGGTACTCCTACGAGCAGTACTTC
TRBV7-7	NA	TRBD2	TRBJ2-1	CASSLGGGGVYNEQFF	TGTGCCAGCAGCTTAGGCGGGGGGGGCGTCTACAATGAGCAGTTCTTC
TRBV2	NA	NA	TRBJ1-4	CASSVGRGNEKLFF	TGTGCCAGCAGTGTTGGGCGGGGTAATGAAAAACTGTTTTTT
TRBV27	NA	NA	TRBJ1-2	CASSFRVDLGYGYTF	TGTGCCAGCAGTTTCCGGGTAGATTTAGGATATGGCTACACCTTC
TRBV5-1	NA	TRBD1	TRBJ2-2	CASSFGTGNTGELFF	TGCGCCAGCAGCTTCGGGACAGGGAACACCGGGGAGCTGTTTTTT
TRBV7-6	once	TRBD1	TRBJ1-1	CASREGDRFGGTEAFF	TGTGCCAGCAGGGAGGGGGACAGGTTTGGAGGCACTGAAGCTTTCTTT
TRBV7-2	NA	TRBD1	TRBJ1-5	CASSLEGPGGIQPQHF	TGTGCCAGCAGCTTAGAAGGTCCAGGGGGAATTCAGCCCCAGCATTTT
TRBV11-2	NA	TRBD2	TRBJ2-3	CASSLVRRGGQDTQYF	TGTGCCAGCAGCTTAGTTCGGCGGGGGGGCCAAGATACGCAGTATTTT
TRBV30	NA	TRBD1	TRBJ1-1	CAWSLSRGPGTEAFF	TGTGCCTGGAGTCTCTCCAGGGGGCCGGGCACTGAAGCTTTCTTT
TRBV2	NA	NA	TRBJ1-1	CASSILTVEAFF	TGTGCCAGCAGTATCCTGACAGTTGAAGCTTTCTTT
TRBV2	NA	TRBD1	TRBJ1-2	CARKNDRDYGYTF	TGTGCCAGGAAGAACGACAGGGACTATGGCTACACCTTC
TRBV10-3	NA	NA	TRBJ1-5	CAISRDTSQPQHF	TGTGCCATCAGCCGGGACACTTCACAGCCCCAGCATTTT
TRBV5-4	NA	NA	TRBJ2-1	CAGGGAGEQFF	TGTGCTGGGGGGGGCGCGGGTGAGCAGTTCTTC
TRBV19	NA	NA	TRBJ1-5	CASSRGPYSNQPQHF	TGTGCCAGTAGTAGGGGGCCCTATAGCAATCAGCCCCAGCATTTT
TRBV5-4	once	NA	TRBJ1-6	CASSLVPSSYNSPLHF	TGTGCCAGCAGCTTGGTACCCAGCTCCTATAATTCACCCCTCCACTTT
TRBV2	NA	TRBD2	TRBJ2-3	CAKRGAGDTQYF	TGTGCCAAGCGGGGGGCCGGGGATACGCAGTATTTT
TRBV19	NA	NA	TRBJ1-5	CASSIQGKGQPQHF	TGTGCCAGTAGTATACAGGGAAAAGGGCAGCCCCAGCATTTT
TRBV20-1	once	NA	TRBJ1-2	CSASQGRGYGYTF	TGCAGTGCAAGTCAGGGAAGGGGCTATGGCTACACCTTC
TRBV30	once	NA	TRBJ1-6	CAWSVLEGDSPLHF	TGTGCCTGGAGTGTACTCGAAGGGGATTCACCCCTCCACTTT
TRBV21-1	NA	NA	TRBJ1-2	CASSKAGQGNGGYTF	TGTGCCAGCAGCAAAGCTGGACAGGGTAACGGTGGCTACACCTTC
TRBV6-5	NA	NA	TRBJ2-3	CASSWSGSRTQYF	TGTGCCAGCAGTTGGTCAGGCTCCCGGACGCAGTATTTT
TRBV5-1	NA	TRBD1	TRBJ1-2	CASSPGTGPGGYGYTF	TGCGCCAGCAGCCCCGGGACAGGGCCGGGCGGCTATGGCTACACCTTC
TRBV10-3	NA	NA	TRBJ1-3	CAISVQDTGNTIYF	TGTGCCATCAGTGTTCAGGATACTGGAAACACCATATATTTT
TRBV6-6	NA	TRBD2	TRBJ2-5	CASSSARGVRQETQYF	TGTGCCAGCAGTTCAGCGCGGGGGGTCCGACAAGAGACCCAGTACTTC
TRBV5-1	NA	NA	TRBJ1-1	CASSSRQAMNTEAFF	TGCGCCAGCAGCTCCCGACAGGCGATGAACACTGAAGCTTTCTTT
TRBV30	once	NA	TRBJ1-2	CAWSMFRGTDGYTF	TGTGCCTGGAGTATGTTCAGGGGAACGGATGGCTACACCTTC